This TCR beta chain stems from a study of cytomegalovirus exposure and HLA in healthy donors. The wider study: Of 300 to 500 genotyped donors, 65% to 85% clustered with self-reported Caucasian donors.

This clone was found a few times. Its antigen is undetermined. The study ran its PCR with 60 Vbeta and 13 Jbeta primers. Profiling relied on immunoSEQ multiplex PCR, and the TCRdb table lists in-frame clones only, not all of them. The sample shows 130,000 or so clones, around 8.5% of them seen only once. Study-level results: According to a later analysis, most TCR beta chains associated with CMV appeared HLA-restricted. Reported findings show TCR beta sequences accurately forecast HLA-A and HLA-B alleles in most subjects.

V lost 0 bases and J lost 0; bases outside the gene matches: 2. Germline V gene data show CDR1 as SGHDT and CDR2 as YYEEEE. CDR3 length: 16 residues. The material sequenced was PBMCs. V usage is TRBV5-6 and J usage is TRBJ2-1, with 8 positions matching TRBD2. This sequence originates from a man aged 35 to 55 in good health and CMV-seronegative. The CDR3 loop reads CASSLGGTSSYNEQFF. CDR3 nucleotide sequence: TGTGCCAGCAGCTTGGGGGGGACTAGCTCCTACAATGAGCAGTTCTTC.